What follows are 14 T cell receptor beta chains derived from one specimen sequenced in a study of neurological immune-mediated disorders. TCRdb reprocessed the 5' RACE reads via MiXCR and lists one record per CDR3 protein. The data show some 24,000 distinct CDR3 sequences, with roughly an eighth seen just once and around 15% held by the top ten. The specimen sequenced was PBMCs. These receptors were collected from a woman in her thirties or forties with HTLV-1-associated myelopathy (HAM/TSP).

This clonotype was observed at least ten times. This sequence joins TRBV5-6 and TRBJ1-2, with D tentatively TRBD1 (5 bases). V was cut by 4 bases and J by 4 bases, with 23 bases left in between. Germline V CDR1 and CDR2: SGHDT, YYEEEE. This CDR3 spans 17 amino acids. CDR3 in DNA: TGTGCCAGCAGCCCCTTAGGACTACAGGAGGTGATCTATGGCTACACCTTC. Its protein product is CASSPLGLQEVIYGYTF.

In this sample, this clonotype turned up many times. The chain is built from TRBV15 and TRBJ1-2; possibly TRBD1 for D (5 bases). CDR3 size: 12 residues. V shed 8 bases and J shed 0 bases, with 7 bases lying between them. Germline V gene data show CDR1 as LNHNV and CDR2 as YYDKDF (reference sequence). CDR3 sequence reads: CATRGANYGYTF. The CDR3 DNA reads TGTGCCACCCGGGGGGCTAACTATGGCTACACCTTC.

This clonotype was counted at least ten times. The gene calls are TRBV12-3 or TRBV12-4 and TRBJ2-3; D remains unclear. The length of the CDR3 is 17 residues. The V end was cut by 0 bases, the J end by 0 bases, with 13 bases between. The CDR3 spells CASSLASGRISTDTQYF. In DNA form, the CDR3 reads TGTGCCAGCAGTTTAGCGTCGGGCAGGATAAGCACAGATACGCAGTATTTT.

This clonotype was counted at least ten times. This chain connects TRBV5-1 to TRBJ1-1, with 10 bases lining up with TRBD1. The germline V gene encodes CDR1 SGHRS and CDR2 YFSETQ. The J segment lost 5 bases and the V segment lost 3 bases, leaving 4 bases of the junction unmatched. This CDR3 is 14 amino acids long. The CDR3 here is CASSSPGQGTEAFF. CDR3 DNA: TGCGCCAGCAGCTCGCCGGGACAGGGGACTGAAGCTTTCTTT.

This clonotype was counted at least ten times. The rearrangement joins TRBV5-1 to TRBJ1-4; 9 nucleotides agree with TRBD1. Germline loops: CDR1 SGHRS, CDR2 YFSETQ. V lost 4 bases, J lost 7 bases, and 5 bases stayed unmatched. This CDR3 comprises 14 residues. CDR3 in DNA: TGCGCCAGCAGCCCGGGACAGGGAGGTGAAAAACTGTTTTTT. This encodes CASSPGQGGEKLFF.

This clonotype has a count of ten or more. This chain joins TRBV5-1 and TRBJ2-3; 7 nucleotides line up with TRBD1. CDR3 size: 15 residues. Losses at the gene ends were 4 bases for V and 2 bases for J; bases not matched to a gene: 7. The germline gives CDR1 SGHRS, CDR2 YFSETQ. The CDR3 sequence: CASSPGQTFTDTQYF. CDR3 nucleotides: TGCGCCAGCAGCCCGGGACAGACCTTCACAGATACGCAGTATTTT.

This clonotype was observed at least ten times. The chain uses TRBV5-1 and TRBJ2-5, with D unclear. The CDR3 contains 13 residues. CDR1 and CDR2 from the germline V gene are SGHRS and YFSETQ. Trimming shortened V by 0 bases and J by 5 bases, and 8 bases separated the two germline ends. The CDR3 bases are TGCGCCAGCAGCTTGGGACACGGGGAGACCCAGTACTTC. This codes for CASSLGHGETQYF.

This clonotype was observed many times. The J gene is TRBJ2-1, the V gene TRBV20-1, with 11 positions matching TRBD2. There are 14 residues in the CDR3. Germline V gene sequence: CDR1 DFQATT, CDR2 SNEGSKA (reference sequence). Trimming removed 3 bases from V and 8 bases from J; junction bases left unmatched: 6. The CDR3 DNA is TGCAGTGCTAGTTCTAGCGGGGGGTGGGATGAGCAGTTCTTC. Protein product: CSASSSGGWDEQFF.

This clonotype was observed at least ten times. The gene calls are TRBV27 and TRBJ2-7, with a weak D call TRBD1 (5 bases). The V end lost 4 bases, the J end lost 0 bases, and 13 bases lay between the germline ends. The CDR3 has 15 residues. Germline V CDR1 and CDR2: MNHEY, SMNVEV (reference sequence). CDR3 in amino acids: CASSSTGHSSYEQYF. CDR3 DNA sequence: TGTGCCAGCAGTTCAACAGGTCATAGCTCCTACGAGCAGTACTTC.

This clonotype was detected many times. The V call is TRBV20-1, the J call TRBJ1-2; the match to TRBD1 covers 7 bases. The CDR3 length is 13 residues. The J segment lost 0 bases and the V segment lost 5 bases, leaving 3 bases of the junction unmatched. Germline CDR1 and CDR2: DFQATT and SNEGSKA (reference sequence). CDR3 in DNA: TGCAGTGCTGGGGACAGCACTAACTATGGCTACACCTTC. This gives the protein CSAGDSTNYGYTF.

This clonotype was counted at least ten times. The chain uses TRBV6-6 and TRBJ2-2; a weak D match, TRBD1 (7 bases). Trimming shortened V by 6 bases and J by 6 bases, and 20 bases separated the two germline ends. The CDR3 has 16 residues. Germline V gene lookup returns CDR1 MNHNY and CDR2 SVGAGI (reference sequence). Written as DNA, the CDR3 is TGTGCCAGCAGCCCCGGGAGACAGGGAGGTCCCGGGGAGCTGTTTTTT. It translates to CASSPGRQGGPGELFF.

The sample holds many counts of this clonotype. The chain joins TRBV10-3 to TRBJ2-1; 14 bases map to TRBD2. The germline CDR1 and CDR2 sequences are ENHRY and SYGVKD. The CDR3 has 14 residues. V dropped 6 bases and J dropped 9; count of bases not matched to a gene: 4. The CDR3 nucleotides are TGTGCCATCAGCGGGACTAGCGGGGGCGGTGAGCAGTTCTTC. Protein: CAISGTSGGGEQFF.

This clonotype was found many times. The rearrangement links TRBV20-1 to TRBJ2-7, with 9 bases identical to TRBD1. V trimming: 6 bases; J trimming: 0 bases; junction bases outside the gene matches: 12. Germline V gene sequence: CDR1 DFQATT, CDR2 SNEGSKA (reference sequence). There are 16 residues in the CDR3. CDR3 residues: CSANFVTGGSSYEQYV. The CDR3 bases are TGCAGTGCCAACTTTGTGACAGGGGGATCCTCCTACGAGCAGTACGTC.

This clonotype has ten or more counts. V and J are TRBV5-4 and TRBJ2-5, with D unresolved. V lost 4 bases and J lost 1, with 11 bases in between. The CDR3 length is 14 residues. From germline, CDR1 is SGHNT and CDR2 YYREEE (reference sequence). The CDR3 DNA is TGTGCCAGCAGCCCCCAACGCCCCCAAGAGACCCAGTACTTC. It yields the protein CASSPQRPQETQYF.